The next 27 T cell receptor beta chains were all read from a single sample in a study of persistence of HIV-infected CD4 T cells. Cells were stimulated with CMV-infected fibroblast lysates at 10 ug/mL. CD40L-negative CD69-negative CD45RO-high memory CD4+ T cells were sorted as populations depleted of antigen-responding cells. The antigens of these receptors remain unknown. The immunoSEQ assay was version 4, run in survey mode. Clones were read by immunoSEQ multiplex PCR, and TCRdb kept only the in-frame ones, dropping some. Of tens of thousands of clones in the sample, around 80% were seen once. Specimen: CD4+ T cells sorted from PBMCs after 18-hour stimulation, collected from a patient who received antiretroviral therapy. The receptors here all came from an adult man with HIV who was CMV-seropositive.

The rearrangement joins TRBV5-1 to TRBJ2-2; the D gene is possibly TRBD1 (6 bases). CDR3 length: 15 residues. Germline CDR1 and CDR2: SGHRS and YFSETQ. The V and J ends lost 3 bases and 0 bases respectively, with 9 bases between them. CDR3 residues: CASSSQGANTGELFF. The CDR3 bases are TGCGCCAGCAGCTCACAGGGAGCGAACACCGGGGAGCTGTTTTTT.

The CDR3 is CASSQQGAPYEKLFF. DNA for the CDR3: TGCGCCAGCAGCCAACAGGGGGCCCCGTATGAAAAACTGTTTTTT. The chain joins TRBV4-1 to TRBJ1-4; 8 bases align to TRBD1. Trimming removed 2 bases from V and 6 bases from J; junction bases left unmatched: 5. The germline CDR1 and CDR2 sequences are MGHRA and YSYEKL. The CDR3 has 15 amino acids.

This chain joins TRBV6-6 and TRBJ2-3; a possible D gene is TRBD1 (5 bases). Germline CDR1 and CDR2: MNHNY and SVGAGI (reference sequence). V lost 8 bases to trimming and J lost 3 bases, with 18 bases between them. The CDR3 totals 15 residues. In DNA form, the CDR3 reads TGTGCCAGCCCTAGGGAAGGGGAAGGTACAGATACGCAGTATTTT. Protein sequence: CASPREGEGTDTQYF.

The genes are TRBV7-2 and TRBJ1-2, with a tentative D call TRBD1 (5 bases). Germline CDR1 is SGHTA and CDR2 is FQGNSA. The V gene lost 5 bases and the J gene lost 3 bases, with 16 bases spanning the gap. This CDR3 is built from 15 residues. This chain's CDR3 is CASSASATEYYGYTF. The CDR3 DNA reads TGTGCCAGCAGCGCCTCAGCGACAGAGTACTATGGCTACACCTTC. The variable domain in full, completed from reference TRBV7-2 and TRBJ1-2, reads GAGVSQSPSNKVTEKGKDVELRCDPISGHTALYWYRQSLGQGLEFLIYFQGNSAPDKSGLPSDRFSAERTGGSVSTLTIQRTQQEDSAVYLCASSASATEYYGYTFGSGTRLTVV.

This clone was counted between two and nine times. The rearrangement joins TRBV10-3 to TRBJ1-4, with D perhaps TRBD1 (5 bases). The CDR3 has 15 residues. The V gene lost 8 bases and the J gene lost 4 bases, with 17 bases spanning the gap. Looked up from germline, CDR1 is ENHRY and CDR2 is SYGVKD. CDR3 sequence (DNA): TGTGCCATCGGTGGGGCCGACCCTATTAATGAAAAACTGTTTTTT. As protein: CAIGGADPINEKLFF.

This clone was seen once. V is TRBV15 and J is TRBJ1-4; 9 positions match TRBD1. Trimming at V came to 0 bases and at J to 5 bases, leaving 4 bases not matched to a gene. Looked up from germline, CDR1 is LNHNV and CDR2 is YYDKDF (reference sequence). The CDR3 runs 16 residues. This CDR3 is CATSRDLDRGNEKLFF. DNA of the CDR3: TGTGCCACCAGCAGAGATCTGGACAGGGGAAATGAAAAACTGTTTTTT.

The V and J genes are TRBV2 and TRBJ1-5; D is ambiguous. Trimming removed 6 bases from V and 0 bases from J, with 9 bases in between. CDR3 length equals 14 residues. CDR1 is SNHLY, CDR2 FYNNEI, per germline. CDR3 nucleotides: TGTGCCAGCAGCTCGAGATTTAGCAATCAGCCCCAGCATTTT. Its translation: CASSSRFSNQPQHF.

The V gene is TRBV5-4, the J gene TRBJ1-5; 8 bases match TRBD1. The CDR3 loop spans 15 amino acids. Per the germline V gene, CDR1 is SGHNT and CDR2 is YYREEE (reference sequence). J was trimmed by 5 bases and V by 3 bases; bases with no gene match: 7. The CDR3 sequence is CASSSDRGEDQPQHF. The DNA for the CDR3 is TGTGCCAGCAGCTCCGACAGGGGCGAGGATCAGCCCCAGCATTTT.

V gene TRBV19 combines with J gene TRBJ2-1; tentatively, D is TRBD2 (6 bases). CDR1 and CDR2 from the germline V gene are LNHDA and SQIVND (reference sequence). This CDR3 has 16 residues. V was trimmed by 6 bases and J by 2 bases, leaving 17 bases between them. This CDR3 reads CASSNSRRLAYNEQFF. CDR3 nucleotides: TGTGCCAGTAGCAATTCACGAAGACTAGCCTACAATGAGCAGTTCTTC.

This sequence joins TRBV5-1 and TRBJ2-5; a weak D match, TRBD2 (6 bases). V was clipped by 4 bases and J by 3 bases, with 22 bases between them. This CDR3 has 17 amino acids. The germline CDR1 and CDR2 sequences are SGHRS and YFSETQ. CDR3 protein: CASSQLSRDSREETQYF. The CDR3 coding sequence is TGCGCCAGCAGCCAATTATCCCGGGACTCGCGGGAAGAGACCCAGTACTTC.

The chain combines TRBV28 with TRBJ1-2; TRBD1 matches 7 bases. Germline V gene sequence: CDR1 MDHEN, CDR2 SYDVKM. V lost 6 bases and J lost 7; bases outside the gene matches: 5. This CDR3 spans 12 amino acids. CDR3 residues: CASRAQGFGYTF. In DNA form, the CDR3 reads TGTGCCAGCAGGGCACAGGGGTTTGGCTACACCTTC.

V gene TRBV5-1 combines with J gene TRBJ1-6; possibly TRBD1 for D (6 bases). The CDR3 spans 16 residues. The germline CDR1 and CDR2 sequences are SGHRS and YFSETQ. V lost 6 bases and J 2 bases, leaving 15 bases between the germline ends. The DNA of the CDR3 is TGCGCCAGCAACGAGGGGGACACAACCTATAATTCACCCCTCCACTTT. Residues: CASNEGDTTYNSPLHF. Full variable domain (outside the CDR3, taken from reference TRBV5-1 and TRBJ1-6): KAGVTQTPRYLIKTRGQQVTLSCSPISGHRSVSWYQQTPGQGLQFLFEYFSETQRNKGNFPGRFSGRQFSNSRSEMNVSTLELGDSALYLCASNEGDTTYNSPLHFGNGTRLTVT.

The J gene is TRBJ2-3, the V gene TRBV14; D is unclear. The CDR3 is made up of 15 amino acids. V was clipped by 4 bases and J by 1 base, with 12 bases between them. Germline assignment: CDR1 SGHDN and CDR2 FVKESK. The CDR3 protein is CASSPDLLRTDTQYF. As DNA, the CDR3 is TGTGCCAGCAGCCCCGACTTACTTCGCACAGATACGCAGTATTTT.

The rearrangement links TRBV2 to TRBJ1-5; 7 nucleotides agree with TRBD1. CDR1 and CDR2 from the germline V gene are SNHLY and FYNNEI. The V gene end was trimmed by 6 bases and the J gene end by 4 bases; junction bases not matched to a gene: 9. The length of the CDR3 is 15 residues. The CDR3 reads CASSAFSGGNQPQHF. CDR3 nucleotide sequence: TGTGCCAGCAGCGCCTTTTCAGGGGGGAATCAGCCCCAGCATTTT. The complete variable domain, with remaining parts taken from reference TRBV2 and TRBJ1-5, reads EPEVTQTPSHQVTQMGQEVILRCVPISNHLYFYWYRQILGQKVEFLVSFYNNEISEKSEIFDDQFSVERPDGSNFTLKIRSTKLEDSAMYFCASSAFSGGNQPQHFGDGTRLSIL.

V gene TRBV18 combines with J gene TRBJ1-2; 8 bases fit TRBD1. Germline assignment: CDR1 KGHSH and CDR2 LQKENI. J lost 8 bases, V lost 2 bases, and 1 base had no gene match. This CDR3 is 12 amino acids long. CDR3 loop: CASSPGTGGYTF. The CDR3 DNA reads TGTGCCAGCTCACCAGGGACAGGCGGCTACACCTTC.

The chain couples TRBV6-2 or TRBV6-3 to TRBJ2-7; 11 nucleotides match TRBD2. The germline V gene encodes CDR1 MNHEY and CDR2 SVGEGT. The CDR3 runs 16 residues. J lost 2 bases, V lost 5 bases, and 8 bases had no gene match. The CDR3: CASSRNLAGGTYEQYF. The CDR3 DNA reads TGTGCCAGCAGTCGGAATCTAGCGGGAGGCACCTACGAGCAGTACTTC.

The CDR3 is CASSQGFGTERFSGNTIYF. The CDR3 DNA sequence: TGCGCCAGCAGCCAAGGGTTCGGGACAGAGAGATTCTCTGGAAACACCATATATTTT. The gene calls are TRBV4-1 and TRBJ1-3; 7 nucleotides line up with TRBD1. V trimming: 1 base; J trimming: 0 bases; junction bases outside the gene matches: 12. The CDR3 spans 19 residues. Per the germline V gene, CDR1 is MGHRA and CDR2 is YSYEKL.

This clone was found a few times. This chain joins TRBV7-6 and TRBJ2-5; D is unresolved. This CDR3 has 17 residues. V was cut by 1 base and J by 4 bases, with 19 bases left in between. The germline gives CDR1 SGHVS, CDR2 FNYEAQ. CDR3 nucleotides: TGTGCCAGCAGCTTAGGGCGGTTCTCACTTTTGGGAGAGACCCAGTACTTC. It encodes CASSLGRFSLLGETQYF.

This clone was detected once. V usage is TRBV5-1 and J usage is TRBJ2-5, with 8 bases that match TRBD2. Losses at the gene ends were 4 bases for V and 4 bases for J; bases not matched to a gene: 9. The CDR3 has 15 residues. Germline values: CDR1 SGHRS, CDR2 YFSETQ. CDR3 amino acids: CASSAQGLDAETQYF. The CDR3 bases are TGCGCCAGCAGCGCGCAGGGACTAGACGCAGAGACCCAGTACTTC. Variable domain in full (rest from reference TRBV5-1 and TRBJ2-5): KAGVTQTPRYLIKTRGQQVTLSCSPISGHRSVSWYQQTPGQGLQFLFEYFSETQRNKGNFPGRFSGRQFSNSRSEMNVSTLELGDSALYLCASSAQGLDAETQYFGPGTRLLVL.

This clone was found once. The chain links TRBV5-1 to TRBJ2-5; either TRBD1 or TRBD2 may supply D (5 bases each). Germline V lookup: CDR1 SGHRS, CDR2 YFSETQ. This CDR3 contains 13 residues. Trimming took off 2 bases at V and 3 bases at J, with 8 bases between the two ends. CDR3 nucleotide sequence: TGCGCCAGCAGCTTTCAGGGAGAAGAGACCCAGTACTTC. As protein: CASSFQGEETQYF. The full variable domain, completed using reference TRBV5-1 and TRBJ2-5, is KAGVTQTPRYLIKTRGQQVTLSCSPISGHRSVSWYQQTPGQGLQFLFEYFSETQRNKGNFPGRFSGRQFSNSRSEMNVSTLELGDSALYLCASSFQGEETQYFGPGTRLLVL.

This clone was seen once. The chain joins TRBV27 to TRBJ1-4; D gene unclear. The V end was cut by 4 bases, the J end by 7 bases, with 7 bases between. The germline CDR1 and CDR2 sequences are MNHEY and SMNVEV (reference sequence). The CDR3 covers 12 residues. Here the CDR3 reads CASSYLGEKLFF. As DNA, the CDR3 is TGTGCCAGCAGTTATCTAGGTGAAAAACTGTTTTTT.

This sequence joins TRBV3-1 (or the pseudogene TRBV3-2) and TRBJ1-5; the D gene is possibly TRBD1 (5 bases). Looked up from germline, CDR1 is LGHDT and CDR2 is YNNKEL (reference sequence). The CDR3 has 14 residues. Trimming pared 4 bases from V and 4 bases from J, leaving 11 bases between. This CDR3 is CASSLAGANQPQHF. CDR3 bases: TGTGCCAGCAGCCTCGCCGGGGCAAATCAGCCCCAGCATTTT.

This sequence joins TRBV10-3 and TRBJ2-5; 9 bases agree with TRBD2. Germline-derived CDR1 and CDR2 are ENHRY and SYGVKD. V was clipped by 2 bases and J by 5 bases; unmatched bases: 6. The CDR3 spans 15 residues. The CDR3 region has the DNA TGTGCCATCAGTGAGCCTAGCGGGATTTCGGAGACCCAGTACTTC. Translated, it gives CAISEPSGISETQYF.

The chain links TRBV11-2 to TRBJ2-1; 9 nucleotides line up with TRBD1. The CDR3 is 13 residues long. Germline loops: CDR1 SGHAT, CDR2 FQNNGV. Unmatched junction bases numbered 3, after V lost 5 bases and J lost 7 bases. CDR3 sequence: CASSTGQGNEQFF. CDR3 sequence (DNA): TGTGCCAGCAGCACGGGACAGGGAAATGAGCAGTTCTTC.

The chain uses TRBV15 and TRBJ2-5; no firm D call. The CDR3 covers 12 residues. The germline V gene encodes CDR1 LNHNV and CDR2 YYDKDF (reference sequence). Deletions cut 2 bases from V and 1 base from J, with 2 bases between. CDR3 residues: CATSRPQETQYF. CDR3 sequence (DNA): TGTGCCACCAGCAGACCCCAAGAGACCCAGTACTTC.

The chain carries TRBV6-5 and TRBJ2-7, with D possibly matching TRBD1 (6 bases). The germline V and J ends were trimmed by 8 bases and 6 bases, with 23 bases remaining between them. Germline values: CDR1 MNHEY, CDR2 SVGAGI. This CDR3 spans 15 amino acids. DNA for the CDR3: TGTGCCAGCCTACCCTCACAGGGTAAGAGGGGCGAGCAGTACTTC. Amino acid sequence: CASLPSQGKRGEQYF.

This chain links TRBV19 with TRBJ1-5; 8 bases map to TRBD1. V trimming: 1 base; J trimming: 2 bases; junction bases outside the gene matches: 1. Germline CDR1 reads LNHDA; CDR2 reads SQIVND (reference sequence). The length of the CDR3 is 15 residues. CDR3: CASSIGGQGNQPQHF. The CDR3 DNA is TGTGCCAGTAGTATAGGGGGACAGGGCAATCAGCCCCAGCATTTT.